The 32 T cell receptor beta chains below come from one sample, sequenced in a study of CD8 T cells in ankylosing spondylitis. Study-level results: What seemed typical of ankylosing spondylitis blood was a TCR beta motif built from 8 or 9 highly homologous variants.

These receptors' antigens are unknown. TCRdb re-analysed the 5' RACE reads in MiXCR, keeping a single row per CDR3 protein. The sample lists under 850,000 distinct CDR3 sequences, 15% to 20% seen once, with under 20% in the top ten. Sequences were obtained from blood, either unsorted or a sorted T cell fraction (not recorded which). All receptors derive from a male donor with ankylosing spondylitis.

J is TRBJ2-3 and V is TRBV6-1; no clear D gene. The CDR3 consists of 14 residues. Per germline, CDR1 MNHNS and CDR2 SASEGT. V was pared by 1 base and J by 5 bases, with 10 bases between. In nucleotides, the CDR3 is TGTGCCAGCAGTGAAGACGGTTTTGAAGATACGCAGTATTTT. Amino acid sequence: CASSEDGFEDTQYF.

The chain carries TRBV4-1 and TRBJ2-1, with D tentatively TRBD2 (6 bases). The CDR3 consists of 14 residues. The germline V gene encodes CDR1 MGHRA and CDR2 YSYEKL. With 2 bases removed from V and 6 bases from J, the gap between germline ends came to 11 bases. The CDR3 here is CASSQLRLGNEQFF. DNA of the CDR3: TGCGCCAGCAGCCAACTGCGACTAGGCAATGAGCAGTTCTTC.

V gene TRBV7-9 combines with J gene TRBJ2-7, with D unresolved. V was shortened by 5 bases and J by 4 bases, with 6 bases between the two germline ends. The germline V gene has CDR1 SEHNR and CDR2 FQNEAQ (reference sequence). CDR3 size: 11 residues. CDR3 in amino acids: CASSAQYEQYF. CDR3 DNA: TGTGCCAGCAGCGCCCAATACGAGCAGTACTTC.

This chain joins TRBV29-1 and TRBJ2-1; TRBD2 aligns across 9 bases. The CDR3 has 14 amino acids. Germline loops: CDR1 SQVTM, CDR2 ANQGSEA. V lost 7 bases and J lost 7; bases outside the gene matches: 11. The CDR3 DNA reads TGCAGCGGCGTAAGAGCGGGGGGAGGGAATGAGCAGTTCTTC. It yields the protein CSGVRAGGGNEQFF.

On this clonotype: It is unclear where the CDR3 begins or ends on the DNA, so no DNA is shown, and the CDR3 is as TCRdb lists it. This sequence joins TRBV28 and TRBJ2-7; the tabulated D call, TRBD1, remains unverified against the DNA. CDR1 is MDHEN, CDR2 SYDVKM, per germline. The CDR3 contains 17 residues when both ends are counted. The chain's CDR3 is CASSTSNDGTGLYEQYF.

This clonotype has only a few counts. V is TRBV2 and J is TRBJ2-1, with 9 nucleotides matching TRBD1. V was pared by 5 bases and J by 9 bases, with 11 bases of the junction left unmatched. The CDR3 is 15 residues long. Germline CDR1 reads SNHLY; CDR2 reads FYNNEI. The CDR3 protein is CASSPPGQGWIEQFF. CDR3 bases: TGTGCCAGCAGTCCCCCGGGACAGGGATGGATTGAGCAGTTCTTC.

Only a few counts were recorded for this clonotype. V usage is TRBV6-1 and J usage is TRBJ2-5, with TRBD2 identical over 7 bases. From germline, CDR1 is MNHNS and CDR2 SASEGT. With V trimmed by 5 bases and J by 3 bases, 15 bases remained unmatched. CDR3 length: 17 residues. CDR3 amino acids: CASSRPLRDYQKETQYF. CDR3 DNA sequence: TGTGCCAGCAGTCGCCCTCTCCGGGACTACCAAAAAGAGACCCAGTACTTC.

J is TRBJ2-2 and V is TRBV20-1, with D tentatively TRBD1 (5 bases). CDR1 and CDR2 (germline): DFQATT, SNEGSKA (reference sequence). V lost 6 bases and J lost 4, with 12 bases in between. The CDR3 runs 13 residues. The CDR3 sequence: CSAHRRSTGELFF. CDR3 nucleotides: TGCAGTGCCCACAGGAGATCCACCGGGGAGCTGTTTTTT.

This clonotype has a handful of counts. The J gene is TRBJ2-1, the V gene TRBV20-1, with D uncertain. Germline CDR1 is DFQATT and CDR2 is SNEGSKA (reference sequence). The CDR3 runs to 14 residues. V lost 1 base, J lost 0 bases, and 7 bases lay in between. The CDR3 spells CSARGVRSYNEQFF. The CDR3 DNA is TGCAGTGCTAGAGGGGTACGCTCCTACAATGAGCAGTTCTTC.

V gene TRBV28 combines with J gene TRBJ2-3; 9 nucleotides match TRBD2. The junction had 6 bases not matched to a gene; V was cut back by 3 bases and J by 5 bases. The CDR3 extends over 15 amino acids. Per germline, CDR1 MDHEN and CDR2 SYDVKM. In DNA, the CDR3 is TGTGCCAGCAGTTTTCTCTCGCGGGAGGGAGATACGCAGTATTTT. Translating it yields CASSFLSREGDTQYF. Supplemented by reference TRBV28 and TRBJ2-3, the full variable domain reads DVKVTQSSRYLVKRTGEKVFLECVQDMDHENMFWYRQDPGLGLRLIYFSYDVKMKEKGDIPEGYSVSREKKERFSLILESASTNQTSMYLCASSFLSREGDTQYFGPGTRLTVL.

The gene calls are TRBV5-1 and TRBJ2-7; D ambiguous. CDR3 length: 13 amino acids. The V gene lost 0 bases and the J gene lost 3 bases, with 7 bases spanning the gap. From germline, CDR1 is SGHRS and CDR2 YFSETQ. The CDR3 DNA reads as TGCGCCAGCAGCTTGGGGATGGGCTACGAGCAGTACTTC. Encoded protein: CASSLGMGYEQYF.

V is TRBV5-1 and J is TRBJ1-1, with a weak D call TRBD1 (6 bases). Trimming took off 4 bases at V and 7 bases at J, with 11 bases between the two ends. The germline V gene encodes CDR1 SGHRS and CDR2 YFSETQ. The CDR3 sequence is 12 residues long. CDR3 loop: CASSEQGNEAFF. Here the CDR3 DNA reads TGCGCCAGCAGCGAACAGGGAAATGAAGCTTTCTTT.

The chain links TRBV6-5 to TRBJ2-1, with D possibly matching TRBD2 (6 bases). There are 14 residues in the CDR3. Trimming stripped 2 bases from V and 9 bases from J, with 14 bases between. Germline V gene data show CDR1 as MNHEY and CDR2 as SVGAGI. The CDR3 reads CASSYRGLGGEQFF. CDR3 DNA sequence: TGTGCCAGCAGTTACAGGGGCTTGGGGGGTGAGCAGTTCTTC.

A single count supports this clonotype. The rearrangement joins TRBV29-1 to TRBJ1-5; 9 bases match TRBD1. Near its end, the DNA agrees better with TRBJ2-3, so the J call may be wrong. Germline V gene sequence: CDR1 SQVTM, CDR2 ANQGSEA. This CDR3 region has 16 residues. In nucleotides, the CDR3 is TGCAGCGTTGTTGACAGGGGGGGAGATAGCAATCAGCCCCAGTATTTT. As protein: CSVVDRGGDSNQPQYF.

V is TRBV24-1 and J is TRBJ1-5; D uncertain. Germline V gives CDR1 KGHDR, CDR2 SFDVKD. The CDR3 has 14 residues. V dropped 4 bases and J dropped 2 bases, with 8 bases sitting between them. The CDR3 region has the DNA TGTGCCACCAGTGAATCAATGGGCAATCAGCCCCAGCATTTT. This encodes CATSESMGNQPQHF.

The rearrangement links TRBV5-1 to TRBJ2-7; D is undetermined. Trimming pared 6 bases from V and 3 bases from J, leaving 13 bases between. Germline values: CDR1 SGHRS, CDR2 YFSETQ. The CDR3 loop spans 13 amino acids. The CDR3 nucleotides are TGCGCCAGCACAGCCTTAAAGGGCTACGAGCAGTACTTC. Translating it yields CASTALKGYEQYF.

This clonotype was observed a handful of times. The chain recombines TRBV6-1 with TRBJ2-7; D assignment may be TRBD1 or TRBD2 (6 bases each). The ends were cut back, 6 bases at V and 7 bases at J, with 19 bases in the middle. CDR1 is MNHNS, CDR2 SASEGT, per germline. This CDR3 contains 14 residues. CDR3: CASSRPGAGGEQYF. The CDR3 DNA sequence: TGTGCCAGCAGCCGTCCGGGGGCCGGAGGGGAGCAGTACTTC.

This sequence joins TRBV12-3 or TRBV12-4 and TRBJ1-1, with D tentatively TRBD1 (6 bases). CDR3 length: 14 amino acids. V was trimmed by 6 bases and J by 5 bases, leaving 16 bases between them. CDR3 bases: TGTGCCAGCAGCCCCGCTGACAGGCTTACTGAAGCTTTCTTT. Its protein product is CASSPADRLTEAFF.

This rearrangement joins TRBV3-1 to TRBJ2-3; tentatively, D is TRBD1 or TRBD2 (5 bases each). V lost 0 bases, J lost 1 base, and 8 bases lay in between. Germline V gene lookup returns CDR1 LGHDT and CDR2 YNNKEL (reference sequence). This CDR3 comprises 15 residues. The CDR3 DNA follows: TGTGCCAGCAGCCAAGATCCGGGGCGCACAGATACGCAGTATTTT. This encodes CASSQDPGRTDTQYF.

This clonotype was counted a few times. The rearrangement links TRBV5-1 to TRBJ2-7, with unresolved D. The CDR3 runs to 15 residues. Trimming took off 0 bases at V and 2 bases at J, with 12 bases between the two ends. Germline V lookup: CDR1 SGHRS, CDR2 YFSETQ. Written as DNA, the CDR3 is TGCGCCAGCAGCTTGGGAGGAATTCAAACCTACGAGCAGTACTTC. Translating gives CASSLGGIQTYEQYF.

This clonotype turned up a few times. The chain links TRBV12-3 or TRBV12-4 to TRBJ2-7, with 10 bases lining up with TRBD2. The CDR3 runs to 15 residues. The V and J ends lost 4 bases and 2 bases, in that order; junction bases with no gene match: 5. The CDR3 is CASSWGSGRAYEQYF. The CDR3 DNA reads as TGTGCCAGCAGTTGGGGGAGCGGGAGGGCCTACGAGCAGTACTTC.

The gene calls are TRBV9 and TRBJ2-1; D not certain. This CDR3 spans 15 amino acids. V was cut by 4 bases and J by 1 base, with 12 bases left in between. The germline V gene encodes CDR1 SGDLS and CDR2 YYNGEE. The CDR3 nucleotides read TGTGCCAGCAGCCCCCGTGGTCGGTCCTACAATGAGCAGTTCTTC. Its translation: CASSPRGRSYNEQFF.

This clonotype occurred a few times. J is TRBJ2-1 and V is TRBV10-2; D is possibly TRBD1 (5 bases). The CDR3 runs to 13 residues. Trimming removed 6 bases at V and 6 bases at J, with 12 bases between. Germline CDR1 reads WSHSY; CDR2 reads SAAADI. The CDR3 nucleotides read TGCGCCAGCAGGTGGGGCCCGATCAATGAGCAGTTCTTC. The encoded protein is CASRWGPINEQFF.

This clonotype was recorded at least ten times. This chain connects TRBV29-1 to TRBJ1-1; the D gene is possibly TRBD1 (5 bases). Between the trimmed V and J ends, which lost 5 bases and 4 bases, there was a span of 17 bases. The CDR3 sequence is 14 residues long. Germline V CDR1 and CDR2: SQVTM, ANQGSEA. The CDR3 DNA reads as TGCAGCGTTCGCAGGGCCAGTACTGGCACTGAAGCTTTCTTT. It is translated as CSVRRASTGTEAFF.

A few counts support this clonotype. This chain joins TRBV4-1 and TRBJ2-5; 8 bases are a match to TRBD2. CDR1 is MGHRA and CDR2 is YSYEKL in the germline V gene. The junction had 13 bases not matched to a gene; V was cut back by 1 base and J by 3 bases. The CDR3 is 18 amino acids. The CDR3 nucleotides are TGCGCCAGCAGCCAAGGACTCTCCGGGACTAGGAATAAAGAGACCCAGTACTTC. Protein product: CASSQGLSGTRNKETQYF.

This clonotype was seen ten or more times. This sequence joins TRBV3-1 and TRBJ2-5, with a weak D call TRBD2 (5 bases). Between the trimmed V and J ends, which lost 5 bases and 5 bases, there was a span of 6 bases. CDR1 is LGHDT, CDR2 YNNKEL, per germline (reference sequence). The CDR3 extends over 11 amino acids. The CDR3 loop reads CASSWRETQYF. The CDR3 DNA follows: TGTGCCAGCAGCTGGAGGGAGACCCAGTACTTC.

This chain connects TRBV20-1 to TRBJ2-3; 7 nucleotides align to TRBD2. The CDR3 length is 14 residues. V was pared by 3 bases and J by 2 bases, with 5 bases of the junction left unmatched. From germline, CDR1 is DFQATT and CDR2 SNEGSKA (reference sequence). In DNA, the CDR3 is TGCAGTGCTAGGGGGGACTACTCCACAGATACGCAGTATTTT. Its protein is CSARGDYSTDTQYF.

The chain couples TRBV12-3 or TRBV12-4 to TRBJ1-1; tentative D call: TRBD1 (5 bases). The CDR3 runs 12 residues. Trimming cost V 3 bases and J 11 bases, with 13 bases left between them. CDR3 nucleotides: TGTGCCAGCAGTTTCCGAGGGACCGGCGCTTTCTTT. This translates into CASSFRGTGAFF.

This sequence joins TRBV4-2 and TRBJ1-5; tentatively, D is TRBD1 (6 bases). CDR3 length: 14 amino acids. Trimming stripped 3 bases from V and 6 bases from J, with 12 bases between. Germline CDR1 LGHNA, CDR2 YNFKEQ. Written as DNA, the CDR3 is TGTGCCAGCAGCCACAGGGGACTCGGTCAGCCCCAGCATTTT. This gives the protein CASSHRGLGQPQHF.

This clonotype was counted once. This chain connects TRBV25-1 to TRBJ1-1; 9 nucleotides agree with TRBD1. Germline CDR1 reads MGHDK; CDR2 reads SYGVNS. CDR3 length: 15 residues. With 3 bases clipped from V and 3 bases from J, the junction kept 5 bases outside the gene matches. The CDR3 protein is CASSDSQGADTEAFF. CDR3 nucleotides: TGTGCCAGCAGTGACTCACAGGGGGCGGACACTGAAGCTTTCTTT.

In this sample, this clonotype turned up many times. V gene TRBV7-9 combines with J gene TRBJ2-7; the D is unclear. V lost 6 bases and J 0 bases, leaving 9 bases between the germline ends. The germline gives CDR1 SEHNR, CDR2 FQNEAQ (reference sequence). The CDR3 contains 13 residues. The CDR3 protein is CASSSPSSYEQYF. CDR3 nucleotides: TGTGCCAGCAGTTCCCCCAGCTCCTACGAGCAGTACTTC.

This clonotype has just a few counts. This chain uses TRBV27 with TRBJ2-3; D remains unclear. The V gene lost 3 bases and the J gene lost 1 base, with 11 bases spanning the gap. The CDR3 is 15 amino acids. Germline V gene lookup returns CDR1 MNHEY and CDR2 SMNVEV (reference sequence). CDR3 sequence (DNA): TGTGCCAGCAGTTTGGAACTCCCAGGCACAGATACGCAGTATTTT. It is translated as CASSLELPGTDTQYF.